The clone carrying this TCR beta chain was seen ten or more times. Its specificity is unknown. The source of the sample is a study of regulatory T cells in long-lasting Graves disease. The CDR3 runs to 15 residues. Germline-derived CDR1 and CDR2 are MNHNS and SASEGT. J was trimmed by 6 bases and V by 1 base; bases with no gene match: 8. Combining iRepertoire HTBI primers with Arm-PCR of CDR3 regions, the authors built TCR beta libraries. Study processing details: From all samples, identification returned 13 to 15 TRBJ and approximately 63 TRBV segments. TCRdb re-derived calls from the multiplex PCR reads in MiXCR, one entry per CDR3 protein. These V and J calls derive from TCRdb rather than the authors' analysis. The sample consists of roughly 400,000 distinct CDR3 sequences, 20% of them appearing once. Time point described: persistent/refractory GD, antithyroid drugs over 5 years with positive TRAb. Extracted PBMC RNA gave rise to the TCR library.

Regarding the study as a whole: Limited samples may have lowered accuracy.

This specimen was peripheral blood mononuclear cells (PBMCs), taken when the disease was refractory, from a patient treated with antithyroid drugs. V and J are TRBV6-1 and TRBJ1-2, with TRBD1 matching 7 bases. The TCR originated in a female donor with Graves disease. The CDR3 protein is CASSEGVGRGDGYTF. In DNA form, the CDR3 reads TGTGCCAGCAGTGAAGGGGTCGGCAGGGGGGATGGCTACACCTTC.